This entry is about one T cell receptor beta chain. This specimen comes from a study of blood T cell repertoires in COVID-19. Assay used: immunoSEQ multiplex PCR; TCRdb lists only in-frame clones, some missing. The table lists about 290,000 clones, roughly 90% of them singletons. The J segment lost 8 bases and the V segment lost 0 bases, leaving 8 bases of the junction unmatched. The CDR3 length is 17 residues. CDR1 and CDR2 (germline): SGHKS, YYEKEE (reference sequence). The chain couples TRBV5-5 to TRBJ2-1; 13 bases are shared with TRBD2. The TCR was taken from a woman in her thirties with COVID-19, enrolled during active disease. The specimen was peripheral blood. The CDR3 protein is CASSLVLAGGLGHEQFF. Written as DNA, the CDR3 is TGTGCCAGCAGCTTGGTACTAGCGGGGGGGCTAGGGCATGAGCAGTTCTTC.